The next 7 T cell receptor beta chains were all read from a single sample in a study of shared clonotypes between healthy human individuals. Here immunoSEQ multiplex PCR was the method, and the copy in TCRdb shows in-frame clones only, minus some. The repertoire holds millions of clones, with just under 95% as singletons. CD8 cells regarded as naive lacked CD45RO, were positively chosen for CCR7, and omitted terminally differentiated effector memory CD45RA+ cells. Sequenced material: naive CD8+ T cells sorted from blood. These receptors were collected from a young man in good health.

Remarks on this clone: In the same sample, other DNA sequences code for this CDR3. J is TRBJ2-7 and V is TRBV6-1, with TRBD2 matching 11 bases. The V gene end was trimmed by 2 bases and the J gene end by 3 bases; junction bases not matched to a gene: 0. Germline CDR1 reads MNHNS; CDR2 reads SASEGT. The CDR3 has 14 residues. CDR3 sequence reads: CASSELAGGYEQYF. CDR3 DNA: TGTGCCAGCAGTGAACTAGCGGGGGGCTACGAGCAGTACTTC.

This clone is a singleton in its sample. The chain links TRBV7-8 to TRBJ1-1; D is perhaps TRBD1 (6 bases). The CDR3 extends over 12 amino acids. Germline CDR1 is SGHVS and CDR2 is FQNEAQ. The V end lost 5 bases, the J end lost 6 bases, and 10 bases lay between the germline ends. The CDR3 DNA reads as TGTGCCAGCAGCCTCGGGGGCCCTGAAGCTTTCTTT. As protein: CASSLGGPEAFF.

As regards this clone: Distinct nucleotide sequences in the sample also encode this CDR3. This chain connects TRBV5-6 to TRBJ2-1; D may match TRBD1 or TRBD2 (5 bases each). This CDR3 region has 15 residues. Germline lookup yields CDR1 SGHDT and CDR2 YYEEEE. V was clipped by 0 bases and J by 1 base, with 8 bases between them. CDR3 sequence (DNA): TGTGCCAGCAGCTTGGGGGGCGGGTCCTACAATGAGCAGTTCTTC. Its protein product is CASSLGGGSYNEQFF.

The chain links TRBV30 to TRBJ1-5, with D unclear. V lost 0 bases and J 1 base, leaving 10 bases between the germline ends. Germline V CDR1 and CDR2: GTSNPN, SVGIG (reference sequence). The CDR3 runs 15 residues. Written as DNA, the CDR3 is TGTGCCTGGAGTGTACGAAAGTCAAGCAATCAGCCCCAGCATTTT. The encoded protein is CAWSVRKSSNQPQHF.

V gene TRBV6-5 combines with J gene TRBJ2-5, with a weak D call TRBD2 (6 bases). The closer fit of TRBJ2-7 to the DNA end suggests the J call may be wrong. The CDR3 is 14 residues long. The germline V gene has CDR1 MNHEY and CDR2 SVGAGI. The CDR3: CASSYGGKGYEQYF. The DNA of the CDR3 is TGTGCCAGCAGTTACGGGGGGAAGGGCTACGAGCAGTACTTC.

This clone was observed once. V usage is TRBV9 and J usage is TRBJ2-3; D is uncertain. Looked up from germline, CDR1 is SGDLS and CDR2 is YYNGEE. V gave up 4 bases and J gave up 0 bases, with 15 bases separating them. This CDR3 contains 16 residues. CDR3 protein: CASSPRAGDSTDTQYF. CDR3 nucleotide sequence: TGTGCCAGCAGCCCTCGGGCAGGAGATAGCACAGATACGCAGTATTTT.

CDR3: CASSKVRGTEQFF. The CDR3 DNA reads TGTGCCAGCAGCAAAGTCCGGGGGACTGAGCAGTTCTTC. The chain has TRBV7-8 and TRBJ2-1, with D perhaps matching TRBD2 (6 bases). V lost 5 bases to trimming and J lost 9 bases, with 14 bases between them. Per the germline V gene, CDR1 is SGHVS and CDR2 is FQNEAQ. The CDR3 sequence is 13 residues long.